These T cell receptor beta chains were read from a single sample in a study of molecular identifiers for immune sequencing clone quantification. TCRdb ran MiXCR on the PCR reads and lists one entry per CDR3 protein. This table holds about 510,000 distinct CDR3 sequences, 20% to 25% found once. The specimen sequenced was naive CD8+ T cells from blood, with Jurkat cell RNA spiked in. Receptors originate from a human donor in good health. Some libraries in this study had Jurkat cell RNA spiked in. The conserved cysteine and the conserved F or W are not part of the CDR3 here. Each record gives: V gene, J gene, CDR3 protein.

TRBV7-2	TRBJ2-3	ASSYKGGFSYTDTQY
TRBV20-1	TRBJ1-4	SAEEGESDEKLV
TRBV7-2	TRBJ1-1	ASSFYLFPGTPMNTEAF
TRBV20-1	TRBJ2-7	SASGGDLGAEQY
TRBV14	TRBJ2-7	ASSQDFGGYEQY
TRBV18	TRBJ1-4	ASSPDGPNYNEKLF
TRBV27	TRBJ2-3	ASSSIAVTGLDTQY
TRBV7-9	TRBJ2-7	ASSLRTSGGPYEQY
TRBV7-8	TRBJ2-3	ASSPGLPDTQY
TRBV20-1	TRBJ2-1	SASGLAGGSSYNEQF
TRBV28	TRBJ1-5	ASSSPSDRVGQPQH
TRBV7-9	TRBJ2-3	AGSLERLGRDTQY
TRBV12-3/TRBV12-4	TRBJ2-7	ASSLEAGQGALEQY
TRBV14	TRBJ2-1	ASSPTTDSSYNEQF
TRBV10-3	TRBJ2-5	AISTDNQETQY
TRBV5-6	TRBJ1-5	ASSTAGTGNQPQH
TRBV4-3	TRBJ1-5	ASSQDYQTSNQPQH
TRBV6-2/TRBV6-3	TRBJ2-5	ASIRSVEDTQY
TRBV19	TRBJ1-5	ASSTGWASQPQH
TRBV4-1	TRBJ2-2	ASSDTPGRETGELF
TRBV2	TRBJ2-7	ASSRLAFEYEQY
TRBV5-1	TRBJ1-1	ASSLSGGGREAF